Listed below are T cell receptor beta chains from one sample, sequenced in a study of cytomegalovirus exposure and HLA in healthy donors. The method was immunoSEQ multiplex PCR; TCRdb's version includes in-frame clones alone and lacks a portion of them. The table shows fewer than 300,000 clones, with roughly 90% occurring only once. Input material: PBMCs. These receptors came from a woman aged 18-29 years in good health and CMV-seronegative. CDR3s include the opening cysteine and the closing phenylalanine or tryptophan. The D gene is left open where the match is weak. Clone size, where shown, is once, few, many, or a class for clones that have expanded.

clone size	D gene	V gene	J gene	CDR3 DNA	CDR3 protein
.	.	TRBV28	TRBJ1-4	TGTGCCAGCAGACCTCCGGGATACTCTTCCGAAAAACTGTTTTTT	CASRPPGYSSEKLFF
.	.	TRBV28	TRBJ2-1	TGTGCCAGCAGTTTATTCGGACAGTTAAACAATGAGCAGTTCTTC	CASSLFGQLNNEQFF
.	.	TRBV28	TRBJ2-7	TGTGCCAGCAGTCAAGGGGTCTTCACCTACGAGCAGTACTTC	CASSQGVFTYEQYF
.	.	TRBV5-5	TRBJ1-2	TGTGCCAGCAGCCCGGCAGGGGTCTTCGATGGCTACACCTTC	CASSPAGVFDGYTF
.	TRBD2	TRBV6-5	TRBJ2-5	TGTGCCAGCAGCCCGAGGGGAGGGAGGGAGACCCAGTACTTC	CASSPRGGRETQYF
few	.	TRBV27	TRBJ2-5	TGTGCCAGCAGCCTTCCTTACGACCGAGAGCAGGGTGAGACCCAGTACTTC	CASSLPYDREQGETQYF
.	.	TRBV4-1	TRBJ2-4	TGCGCCAGCAGCCAAGCCACTAGGTTCGCCAAAAACATTCAGTACTTC	CASSQATRFAKNIQYF
.	TRBD1	TRBV6-5	TRBJ1-6	TGTGCCAGCAGTTACCAGGGACAGGATAATTCACCCCTCCACTTT	CASSYQGQDNSPLHF
.	.	TRBV28	TRBJ1-1	TGTGCCAGCAGACTCAGGGTTCTGAACACTGAAGCTTTCTTT	CASRLRVLNTEAFF
.	TRBD1	TRBV5-1	TRBJ1-1	TGCGCCAGCAGCTTGGGGACAGGTAACACTGAAGCTTTCTTT	CASSLGTGNTEAFF
.	.	TRBV19	TRBJ2-1	TGTGCCAGTAGTATTGTAGTAAGAAATGAGCAGTTCTTC	CASSIVVRNEQFF
.	TRBD1	TRBV5-1	TRBJ2-3	TGCGCCAGCAGCTCCGGGACAGGAGAGTCTAGCACAGATACGCAGTATTTT	CASSSGTGESSTDTQYF
once	TRBD1	TRBV9	TRBJ2-2	TGTGCCAGCAGCGTAGGGGCAGGGGGCTTCGGGGAGCTGTTTTTT	CASSVGAGGFGELFF
.	.	TRBV5-1	TRBJ2-1	TGCGCCAGCAGCTTGAAACAGGCCCGCAATGAGCAGTTCTTC	CASSLKQARNEQFF
.	TRBD1	TRBV5-1	TRBJ1-4	TGCGCCAGCAGCTTGGGAGGGAACAGGGGTAATGAAAAACTGTTTTTT	CASSLGGNRGNEKLFF
.	TRBD1	TRBV4-1	TRBJ2-7	TGCGCCAGCAGCCGGTATTTGGGACAGGAGAACTCCTACGAGCAGTACTTC	CASSRYLGQENSYEQYF
.	TRBD1	TRBV12-5	TRBJ1-2	TGTGCTAGTGGCACCGGGACAGCCCTACTTGGCTACACCTTC	CASGTGTALLGYTF
.	.	TRBV5-1	TRBJ2-3	TGCGCCAGCAGCCTACGAGCAGGAGATACGCAGTATTTT	CASSLRAGDTQYF
.	.	TRBV28	TRBJ1-4	TGTGCCAGCAGTTTGGAGTCAGGGGTGGATGAAAAACTGTTTTTT	CASSLESGVDEKLFF
.	.	TRBV9	TRBJ2-5	TGTGCCAGCAGCGTAGATTTGGCAGGGGGGCTACAAGAGACCCAGTACTTC	CASSVDLAGGLQETQYF
.	.	TRBV14	TRBJ2-3	TGTGCCAGCAGCCAAGATTGGGGCCTTGGTACGCAGTATTTT	CASSQDWGLGTQYF
.	.	TRBV14	TRBJ2-1	TGTGCCAGCAGCCCGCCGGGTAGCCGGCCTAACAATGAGCAGTTCTTC	CASSPPGSRPNNEQFF
.	TRBD1	TRBV6-6	TRBJ2-5	TGTGCCAGCCGGACAGGGGTCAGAGAGACCCAGTACTTC	CASRTGVRETQYF
.	.	TRBV10-1	TRBJ2-3	TGCGCCAGCAGTGAGTCGGTGGCGGCCACAGATACGCAGTATTTT	CASSESVAATDTQYF
.	.	TRBV10-2	TRBJ1-2	TGCGCCAGCAGTGATGGGTCAGGGAATGGCTACACCTTC	CASSDGSGNGYTF
.	TRBD2	TRBV7-2	TRBJ2-1	TGTGCCAGCAGCCAAGGACTAGCGGGAGGGCGATACAATGAGCAGTTCTTC	CASSQGLAGGRYNEQFF
.	TRBD2	TRBV11-2	TRBJ2-1	TGTGCCAGCAGCCAGAGCGGGGGAGGGGGTAGTGAGCAGTTCTTC	CASSQSGGGGSEQFF
.	TRBD1	TRBV19	TRBJ2-7	TGTGCCAGTAGTACTGGACAGGGCAGCTACGAGCAGTACTTC	CASSTGQGSYEQYF
.	.	TRBV12-2	TRBJ2-3	TGTGCAAGTCGCTTATTACTCCCGGAAAAGGGAGGGCCCCCAGATACGCAGTATTTT	CASRLLLPEKGGPPDTQYF
.	TRBD2	TRBV5-4	TRBJ2-5	TGTGCCAGCAGCTTGGCTGCGGGAGGGCGACAAGAGACCCAGTACTTC	CASSLAAGGRQETQYF
.	.	TRBV6-5	TRBJ2-3	TGTGCCAGCAGTTTCTCGAGCGGAACGCAGTATTTT	CASSFSSGTQYF
.	TRBD1	TRBV28	TRBJ1-1	TGTGCCAGCAGTTTATTGGCAGGGGGCATGAACACTGAAGCTTTCTTT	CASSLLAGGMNTEAFF
.	.	TRBV5-1	TRBJ1-1	TGCGCCAGCAGCTCCCAGGGTGTCGGGACTGAAGCTTTCTTT	CASSSQGVGTEAFF
.	TRBD1	TRBV7-9	TRBJ1-1	TGTGCCAGCAGCTTAAGGACAGGGGGCTTCGGCGAAGCTTTCTTT	CASSLRTGGFGEAFF
.	TRBD1	TRBV19	TRBJ2-7	TGTGCCAGTAGTATAGTTGCAGGGGGTCGATCCTACGAGCAGTACTTC	CASSIVAGGRSYEQYF
.	TRBD1	TRBV28	TRBJ2-1	TGTGCCAGCAGCGGTTCAGGGGGCGGTGAGCAGTTCTTC	CASSGSGGGEQFF
many	TRBD1	TRBV28	TRBJ1-5	TGTGCCAGCACCCCGGGACAGGGGAATCAGCCCCAGCATTTT	CASTPGQGNQPQHF
once	TRBD2	TRBV9	TRBJ2-1	TGTGCCAGCAGCGTAGACGGCGGGAGAGGGTTCAATGAGCAGTTCTTC	CASSVDGGRGFNEQFF
.	TRBD1	TRBV2	TRBJ1-1	TGTGCCAGCAGTGGACTGGGACAGGAGAACACTGAAGCTTTCTTT	CASSGLGQENTEAFF
few	TRBD1	TRBV7-2	TRBJ1-5	TGTGCCAGCAGCTTACGGACAGGGGGATTGAGCAATCAGCCCCAGCATTTT	CASSLRTGGLSNQPQHF
.	TRBD2	TRBV7-2	TRBJ2-3	TGTGCCAGCAGCCAGGGGGGACTAGCGACAGATACGCAGTATTTT	CASSQGGLATDTQYF
.	TRBD1	TRBV29-1	TRBJ1-1	TGCAGCTCCACAGGGGAGCCGATAATTTGCACTGAAGCTTTCTTT	CSSTGEPIICTEAFF
.	.	TRBV29-1	TRBJ2-1	TGCAGCGTTGGAGGTCCGAATGAGCAGTTCTTC	CSVGGPNEQFF
once	TRBD1	TRBV6-1	TRBJ1-2	TGTGCCAGCAGTGAAAGAAGGACAGGGGCACGGAGGGACTATGGCTACACCTTC	CASSERRTGARRDYGYTF
.	.	TRBV6-5	TRBJ1-2	TGTGCCAGCAGTTACTGGCAGGACAACAACTATGGCTACACCTTC	CASSYWQDNNYGYTF